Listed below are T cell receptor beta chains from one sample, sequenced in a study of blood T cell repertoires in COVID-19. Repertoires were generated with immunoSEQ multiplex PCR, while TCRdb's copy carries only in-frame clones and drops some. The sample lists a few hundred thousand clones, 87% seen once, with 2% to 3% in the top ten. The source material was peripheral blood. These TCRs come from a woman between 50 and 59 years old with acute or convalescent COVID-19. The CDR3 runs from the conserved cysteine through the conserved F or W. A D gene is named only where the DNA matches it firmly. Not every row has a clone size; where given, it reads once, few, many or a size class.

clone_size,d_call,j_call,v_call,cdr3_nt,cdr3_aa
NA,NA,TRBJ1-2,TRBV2,TGTGCCAGCAGTGAATATGGGGCCGGCTCTGGCTACACCTTC,CASSEYGAGSGYTF
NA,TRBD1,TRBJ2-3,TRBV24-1,TGTGCCACCAGTGATTTGTTCAGGGGGCAGGGGGATACGCAGTATTTT,CATSDLFRGQGDTQYF
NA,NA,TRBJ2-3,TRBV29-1,TGCAGCGTCGGATCGGACAGATATACGCAGTATTTT,CSVGSDRYTQYF
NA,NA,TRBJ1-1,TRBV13,TGTGCCAGCAGCTTAGTAAGGGCCGACAGGTCGGCGGCTTTCTTT,CASSLVRADRSAAFF
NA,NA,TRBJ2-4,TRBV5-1,TGCGCCAGCAGCTTGGGCGGACTAGCCAAAAACATTCAGTACTTC,CASSLGGLAKNIQYF
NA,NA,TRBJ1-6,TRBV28,TGTGCCAGCAGTTTTTACCCGTTTAGTCGGGGGAATTCACCCCTCCACTTT,CASSFYPFSRGNSPLHF
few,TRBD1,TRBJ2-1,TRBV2,TGTGCCAGCAGTAGACAGGGGTCCTCCTACAATGAGCAGTTCTTC,CASSRQGSSYNEQFF
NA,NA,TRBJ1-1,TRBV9,TGTGCCAGCAGCGTAATCGGGGGGAACACTGAAGCTTTCTTT,CASSVIGGNTEAFF
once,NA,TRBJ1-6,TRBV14,TGTGCCAGCAGCCAAGGGTTTTTGGGCAGGGGCTATAATTCACCCCTCCACTTT,CASSQGFLGRGYNSPLHF
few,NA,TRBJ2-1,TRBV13,TGTGCCAGCACCACTACTTATCAAGGAGAGCAGTTCTTC,CASTTTYQGEQFF
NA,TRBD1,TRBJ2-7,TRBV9,TGTGCCAGCAGCGAGACACAGGGGACCTACGAGCAGTACTTC,CASSETQGTYEQYF
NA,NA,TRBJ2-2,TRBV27,TGTGCCAGCAGTTTAAGGCGAGGCACCGGGGAGCTGTTTTTT,CASSLRRGTGELFF
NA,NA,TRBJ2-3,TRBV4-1,TGCGCCAGCAGCCAAGATGGGCGGGACACAGATACGCAGTATTTT,CASSQDGRDTDTQYF
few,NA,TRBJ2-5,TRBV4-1,TGCGCCAGCAGGGACTCTAGCTTTGAGACCCAGTACTTC,CASRDSSFETQYF
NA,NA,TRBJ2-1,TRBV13,TGTGCCAGCAGCTTAGAGTCGACTATAGGTTACCCGGATGAGCAGTTCTTC,CASSLESTIGYPDEQFF
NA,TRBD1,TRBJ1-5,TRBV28,TGTGCCAGCAGTCCATATACGAGGACAGGTTATAGCAATCAGCCCCAGCATTTT,CASSPYTRTGYSNQPQHF
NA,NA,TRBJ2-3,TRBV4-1,TGCGCCAGCAGCCCTTGGGCAGGAAGCACAGATACGCAGTATTTT,CASSPWAGSTDTQYF
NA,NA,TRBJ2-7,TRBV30,TGTGCCTGGAGTGATACGAGGGAGCAGTACTTC,CAWSDTREQYF
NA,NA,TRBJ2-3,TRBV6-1,TGTGCCAGCAGTGACCTACTAGATAGCACAGATACGCAGTATTTT,CASSDLLDSTDTQYF
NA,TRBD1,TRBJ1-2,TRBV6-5,TGTGCCAGCAGTCCGGGACAGGGGGCAGGTGGCTACACCTTC,CASSPGQGAGGYTF
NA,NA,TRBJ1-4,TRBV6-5,TGTGCCAGCAGTTACATCAGGGGAGGGGGTGAAAAACTGTTTTTT,CASSYIRGGGEKLFF
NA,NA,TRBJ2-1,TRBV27,TGTGCCAGCAGCAAGTGGGTTATTGAGGACAGCGACAATGAGCAGTTCTTC,CASSKWVIEDSDNEQFF
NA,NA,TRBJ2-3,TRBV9,TGTGCCAGCAGCGTAGAGAGGGAGACCACAGATACGCAGTATTTT,CASSVERETTDTQYF
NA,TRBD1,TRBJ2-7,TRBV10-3,TGTGCCATCAGTGAGTCGGGACAGGGTGGGGTCTACGAGCAGTACTTC,CAISESGQGGVYEQYF
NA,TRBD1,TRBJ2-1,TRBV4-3,TGCGCCAGCAGCCATTACTCCGGGACAGGGAACAATGAGCAGTTCTTC,CASSHYSGTGNNEQFF
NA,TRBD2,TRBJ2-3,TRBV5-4,TGTGCCAGCACCGAGCGGGGAGGTTCGGATACGCAGTATTTT,CASTERGGSDTQYF
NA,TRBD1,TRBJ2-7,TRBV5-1,TGCGCCAGCAGCTTAAGGGACAGTTCCTACGAGCAGTACTTC,CASSLRDSSYEQYF
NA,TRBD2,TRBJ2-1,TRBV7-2,TGTGCCAGCAGCTTAAGACTAGCGGCAAGCTCCTACAATGAGCAGTTCTTC,CASSLRLAASSYNEQFF
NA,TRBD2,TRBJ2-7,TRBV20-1,TGCAGTGCTCGTGAGGGGACTAGCTCCTACGAGCAGTACTTC,CSAREGTSSYEQYF
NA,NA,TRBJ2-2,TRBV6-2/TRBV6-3,TGTGCCAGCAGTAGTCCCCCTTTTGTGGGAGTAATGAGCTCCGGGGAGCTGTTTTTT,CASSSPPFVGVMSSGELFF
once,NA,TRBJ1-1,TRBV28,TGTGCCAGCAGACGACAGGCAGACACTGAAGCTTTCTTT,CASRRQADTEAFF
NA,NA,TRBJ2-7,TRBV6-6,TGTGCCAGCAGGAAAACACCCGGGACATTCGACGAGCAGTACTTC,CASRKTPGTFDEQYF
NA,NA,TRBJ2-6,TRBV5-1,TGCGCCAGCAGCCCGTTGAGTGGTGGGGCCAACGTCCTGACTTTC,CASSPLSGGANVLTF
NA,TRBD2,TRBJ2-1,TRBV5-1,TGCGCCAGCAGCCATGAGACGCCGGGACTAGCGGGAGTAGTCAATGAGCAGTTCTTC,CASSHETPGLAGVVNEQFF
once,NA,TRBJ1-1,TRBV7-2,TGTGCCAGCAGCCTGGGACACGTTAACACTGAAGCTTTCTTT,CASSLGHVNTEAFF
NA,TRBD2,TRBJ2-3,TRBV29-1,TGCAGCGTTCTAAACCCTAGCGGGAGGGCCACAGATACGCAGTATTTT,CSVLNPSGRATDTQYF
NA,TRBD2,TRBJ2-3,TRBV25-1,TGTGCCAGCAGTGAAACGGGAGGAGGCACAGATACGCAGTATTTT,CASSETGGGTDTQYF
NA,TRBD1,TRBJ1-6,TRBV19,TGTGCCAGTAGTACCCGGGGACAGGGGGCATATAATTCACCCCTCCACTTT,CASSTRGQGAYNSPLHF
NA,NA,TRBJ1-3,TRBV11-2,TGTGCCAGCAGCTTAGTTTGGACATCGGACACCATATATTTT,CASSLVWTSDTIYF
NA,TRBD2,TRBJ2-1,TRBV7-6,TGTGCCAGCAGCTTAGGACTAGCGGGAATCAATGAGCAGTTCTTC,CASSLGLAGINEQFF